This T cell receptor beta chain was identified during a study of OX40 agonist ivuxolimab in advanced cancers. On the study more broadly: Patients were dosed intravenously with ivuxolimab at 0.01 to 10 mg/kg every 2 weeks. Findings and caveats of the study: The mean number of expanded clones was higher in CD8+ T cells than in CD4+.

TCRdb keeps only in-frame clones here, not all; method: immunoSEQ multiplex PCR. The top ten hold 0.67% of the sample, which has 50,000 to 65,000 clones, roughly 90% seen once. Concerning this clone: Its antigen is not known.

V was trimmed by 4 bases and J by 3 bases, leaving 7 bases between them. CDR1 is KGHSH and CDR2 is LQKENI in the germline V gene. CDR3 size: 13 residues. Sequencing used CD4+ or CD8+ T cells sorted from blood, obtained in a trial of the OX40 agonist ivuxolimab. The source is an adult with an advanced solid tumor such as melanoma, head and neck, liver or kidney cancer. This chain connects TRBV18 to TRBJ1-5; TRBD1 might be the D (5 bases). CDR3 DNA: TGTGCCAGCTCACTTGGGGCCAATCAGCCCCAGCATTTT. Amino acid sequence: CASSLGANQPQHF. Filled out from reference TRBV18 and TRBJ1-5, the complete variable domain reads NAGVMQNPRHLVRRRGQEARLRCSPMKGHSHVYWYRQLPEEGLKFMVYLQKENIIDESGMPKERFSAEFPKEGPSILRIQQVVRGDSAAYFCASSLGANQPQHFGDGTRLSIL.